A single sample is the source of the 24 T cell receptor beta chains below, sequenced in a study of shared clonotypes between healthy human individuals. Profiling relied on immunoSEQ multiplex PCR, and the TCRdb table lists in-frame clones only, not all of them. The data contain about 1 million clones, 65% to 80% of them singletons. Sequences were obtained from memory CD4+ T cells sorted from blood. The subset denotes: CD45RA-negative fraction. All receptors come from a man aged 18 to 29 in good health.

This clone was seen a few times. The sample has other DNA sequences that encode this CDR3 too. The chain couples TRBV19 to TRBJ2-5; tentatively, D is TRBD2 (6 bases). This CDR3 comprises 13 residues. V lost 2 bases and J 4 bases, leaving 8 bases between the germline ends. Germline V gene data show CDR1 as LNHDA and CDR2 as SQIVND (reference sequence). CDR3 sequence: CASSINGGETQYF. In nucleotides, the CDR3 is TGTGCCAGTAGTATAAACGGGGGAGAGACCCAGTACTTC.

Worth noting for this clone: A clone one base away is much larger, so this may be a read error. Different DNA sequences within this sample yield the same CDR3. The chain combines TRBV7-2 with TRBJ2-5, with 7 positions matching TRBD1. In germline, CDR1 is SGHTA, CDR2 FQGNSA. The junction had 0 bases not matched to a gene; V was cut back by 3 bases and J by 2 bases. The length of the CDR3 is 13 residues. For the CDR3, the DNA is TGTGCCAGCAGCTTGGACAGGCAAGAGACCCAGTACTTC. Translating it yields CASSLDRQETQYF.

The chain recombines TRBV7-3 with TRBJ2-1; D uncertain. The germline V gene encodes CDR1 SGHTA and CDR2 FQGTGA. V was cut by 2 bases and J by 9 bases, with 11 bases left in between. CDR3 length: 13 amino acids. CDR3 nucleotides: TGTGCCAGCAGCTTAGTTAGACGAGGTGAGCAGTTCTTC. The encoded protein is CASSLVRRGEQFF.

As concerns this clone: Being one base from a much bigger clone, this may be a read error. This chain uses TRBV13 with TRBJ2-7; a possible D gene is TRBD1 (5 bases). The germline V and J ends were trimmed by 3 bases and 1 base, with 7 bases remaining between them. The CDR3 has 13 amino acids. Looked up from germline, CDR1 is PRHDT and CDR2 is FYEKMQ (reference sequence). This CDR3 reads CASSFDRSYEQYF. CDR3 in DNA: TGTGCCAGCAGCTTTGACAGATCCTACGAGCAGTACTTC.

The chain links TRBV28 to TRBJ2-1; D possibly corresponds to TRBD2 (5 bases). This CDR3 contains 15 residues. Germline lookup yields CDR1 MDHEN and CDR2 SYDVKM. Deletions cut 2 bases from V and 10 bases from J, with 18 bases between. The CDR3 is CASSLRTLDRYEQFF. The DNA of the CDR3 is TGTGCCAGCAGTTTAAGGACTTTAGATAGGTACGAGCAGTTCTTC.

The rearrangement uses TRBV29-1 and TRBJ1-2; 7 bases match TRBD1. This CDR3 contains 13 residues. Trimming cost V 7 bases and J 6 bases; bases outside gene matches: 11. Germline-derived CDR1 and CDR2 are SQVTM and ANQGSEA. CDR3 coding DNA: TGCAGCGCCTCTAGACAGGGTCTGGATGGCTACACCTTC. Protein: CSASRQGLDGYTF.

The rearrangement joins TRBV5-4 to TRBJ1-2; possibly TRBD1 for D (5 bases). The CDR3 extends over 15 amino acids. Trimming took off 0 bases at V and 8 bases at J, with 17 bases between the two ends. CDR1 and CDR2 (germline): SGHNT, YYREEE (reference sequence). The CDR3 DNA reads TGTGCCAGCAGCTTGGGGGGGACGCCGACTATGGGCTACACCTTC. It codes for CASSLGGTPTMGYTF. The full variable domain, its missing parts supplied by reference TRBV5-4 and TRBJ1-2, is ETGVTQSPTHLIKTRGQQVTLRCSSQSGHNTVSWYQQALGQGPQFIFQYYREEENGRGNFPPRFSGLQFPNYSSELNVNALELDDSALYLCASSLGGTPTMGYTFGSGTRLTVV.

For the CDR3, the DNA is TGTGCCAGTAGTACCTGGACTAGCTATGAGCAGTTCTTC. Translated, it gives CASSTWTSYEQFF. The genes are TRBV19 and TRBJ2-1, with 8 nucleotides matching TRBD2. Germline V gene sequence: CDR1 LNHDA, CDR2 SQIVND (reference sequence). There are 13 residues in the CDR3. The trim removed 4 bases at V and 8 bases at J, leaving 4 bases unmatched.

The chain recombines TRBV6-1 with TRBJ1-6; D unclear. The CDR3 is 13 amino acids. From germline, CDR1 is MNHNS and CDR2 SASEGT. V was shortened by 6 bases and J by 8 bases, with 11 bases between the two germline ends. CDR3 in amino acids: CASRETRDSPLHF. CDR3 sequence (DNA): TGTGCCAGCAGGGAAACCAGAGATTCACCCCTCCACTTT.

The chain is built from TRBV18 and TRBJ2-3; D is perhaps TRBD2 (6 bases). This CDR3 is built from 14 residues. The V end was cut by 3 bases, the J end by 10 bases, with 17 bases between. From germline, CDR1 is KGHSH and CDR2 LQKENI. The CDR3 spells CASSPVASADSQYF. The DNA of the CDR3 is TGTGCCAGCTCACCGGTAGCTAGCGCGGATTCGCAGTATTTT.

The CDR3 here is CASSPVGQGNEKLFF. In DNA form, the CDR3 reads TGTGCCAGCAGTCCTGTGGGACAGGGTAACGAAAAACTGTTTTTT. V gene TRBV6-1 combines with J gene TRBJ1-4; 9 positions agree with TRBD1. The J segment lost 8 bases and the V segment lost 5 bases, leaving 9 bases of the junction unmatched. This CDR3 is 15 amino acids long. The germline V gene encodes CDR1 MNHNS and CDR2 SASEGT.

V gene TRBV7-2 combines with J gene TRBJ2-7, with TRBD1 matching 7 bases. The CDR3 runs to 14 residues. CDR1 and CDR2 from the germline V gene are SGHTA and FQGNSA. The V segment lost 2 bases and the J segment 6 bases; nucleotides outside the gene matches: 7. The CDR3 region is CASSLYREGAEQYF. The CDR3 DNA sequence: TGTGCCAGCAGCTTATATCGCGAGGGGGCCGAGCAGTACTTC.

This rearrangement joins TRBV29-1 to TRBJ2-5; tentatively, D is TRBD1 (5 bases). The assigned J gene may be wrong: the sequence end matches TRBJ2-7 better. Germline-derived CDR1 and CDR2 are SQVTM and ANQGSEA. This CDR3 is 11 amino acids long. The CDR3 DNA reads TGCAGCGTCCTCAGGGACTACGAGCAGTACTTC. It encodes CSVLRDYEQYF.

This clone was found once. This chain connects TRBV5-1 to TRBJ1-1; D ambiguous. This CDR3 region has 15 residues. CDR1 and CDR2 from the germline V gene are SGHRS and YFSETQ. V was pared by 4 bases and J by 0 bases, with 13 bases between. Here the CDR3 reads CASSPATGLNTEAFF. The CDR3 region has the DNA TGCGCCAGCAGCCCGGCAACTGGGTTGAACACTGAAGCTTTCTTT.

V and J are TRBV28 and TRBJ1-3, with D perhaps matching TRBD1 (6 bases). The CDR3 length is 16 residues. V dropped 6 bases and J dropped 1 base, with 16 bases sitting between them. Germline lookup yields CDR1 MDHEN and CDR2 SYDVKM. CDR3 amino acids: CASSPNPGASGNTIYF. The CDR3 nucleotides read TGTGCCAGCAGCCCGAATCCAGGGGCATCTGGAAACACCATATATTTT.

Written as DNA, the CDR3 is TGCGCCAGCAGCTTGGATCCAGCTGATTCACCCCTCCACTTT. Its protein is CASSLDPADSPLHF. This chain connects TRBV5-1 to TRBJ1-6; D call uncertain. With 0 bases removed from V and 8 bases from J, the gap between germline ends came to 9 bases. CDR1 and CDR2 (germline): SGHRS, YFSETQ. CDR3 size: 14 residues.

J is TRBJ2-1 and V is TRBV5-1; 10 nucleotides match TRBD2. The CDR3 covers 16 residues. V shed 5 bases and J 5 bases; nucleotides not matched to a gene: 10. Per germline, CDR1 SGHRS and CDR2 YFSETQ. CDR3 loop: CASSSPSGSIHNEQFF. As DNA, the CDR3 is TGCGCCAGCAGTTCGCCTAGCGGGAGTATCCACAATGAGCAGTTCTTC.

The table lists this clone with a few counts. The chain recombines TRBV7-9 with TRBJ1-2, with 9 bases matching TRBD1. Germline trimming cut 4 bases from V and 8 bases from J; bases unmatched to any gene: 11. Germline CDR1 is SEHNR and CDR2 is FQNEAQ (reference sequence). The CDR3 consists of 15 residues. In DNA form, the CDR3 reads TGTGCCAGCAGCTGGGGACAGGGCTCGACTTTCGGCTACACCTTC. This encodes CASSWGQGSTFGYTF. The whole variable domain, filled in from reference TRBV7-9 and TRBJ1-2, reads DTGVSQNPRHKITKRGQNVTFRCDPISEHNRLYWYRQTLGQGPEFLTYFQNEAQLEKSRLLSDRFSAERPKGSFSTLEIQRTEQGDSAMYLCASSWGQGSTFGYTFGSGTRLTVV.

The rearrangement joins TRBV11-3 to TRBJ2-2, with 7 bases fitting TRBD2. CDR3 length equals 17 residues. V was clipped by 5 bases and J by 1 base; unmatched bases: 10. Germline values: CDR1 SGHNT, CDR2 YENEEA. CDR3 DNA: TGTGCCAGCAGCCCCTCCGGACTAGGGGAGAACACCGGGGAGCTGTTTTTT. Translating gives CASSPSGLGENTGELFF.

The rearrangement joins TRBV4-1 to TRBJ1-1; D call uncertain. The V gene lost 4 bases and the J gene lost 4 bases, with 16 bases spanning the gap. CDR1 MGHRA and CDR2 YSYEKL come from the germline V gene. The CDR3 totals 15 residues. The CDR3: CASSRWETFGTEAFF. The DNA for the CDR3 is TGCGCCAGCAGCCGGTGGGAGACCTTCGGCACTGAAGCTTTCTTT.

The chain links TRBV30 to TRBJ2-5, with D perhaps TRBD1 (6 bases). CDR3 length equals 12 residues. Germline V gene sequence: CDR1 GTSNPN, CDR2 SVGIG (reference sequence). Between the trimmed V and J ends, which lost 8 bases and 5 bases, there was a span of 15 bases. This CDR3 reads CALGQGRETQYF. The CDR3 nucleotides are TGTGCCCTAGGGCAGGGGCGGGAGACCCAGTACTTC.

The chain combines TRBV6-1 with TRBJ2-2, with D uncertain. The germline V and J ends were trimmed by 0 bases and 0 bases, with 11 bases remaining between them. The V gene's germline CDR1 is MNHNS and CDR2 SASEGT. The CDR3 spans 17 residues. As DNA, the CDR3 is TGTGCCAGCAGTGAAGCTCTTCGGGCGGCGAACACCGGGGAGCTGTTTTTT. This sequence encodes CASSEALRAANTGELFF.

This rearrangement joins TRBV18 to TRBJ2-1, with 7 bases lining up with TRBD2. Germline loops: CDR1 KGHSH, CDR2 LQKENI. The CDR3 has 13 residues. Losses at the gene ends were 3 bases for V and 9 bases for J; bases not matched to a gene: 5. The CDR3 nucleotides are TGTGCCAGCTCACCCGGGGGGATGTCTGAGCAGTTCTTC. This codes for CASSPGGMSEQFF.

V and J are TRBV7-2 and TRBJ2-5, with D possibly TRBD1 on 7 matching bases. V shed 5 bases and J shed 5 bases, with 12 bases lying between them. CDR1 SGHTA and CDR2 FQGNSA come from the germline V gene. The CDR3 runs to 13 residues. CDR3 sequence (DNA): TGTGCCAGCAGCCCGACAGGGAGGGAGACCCAGTACTTC. Protein sequence: CASSPTGRETQYF.